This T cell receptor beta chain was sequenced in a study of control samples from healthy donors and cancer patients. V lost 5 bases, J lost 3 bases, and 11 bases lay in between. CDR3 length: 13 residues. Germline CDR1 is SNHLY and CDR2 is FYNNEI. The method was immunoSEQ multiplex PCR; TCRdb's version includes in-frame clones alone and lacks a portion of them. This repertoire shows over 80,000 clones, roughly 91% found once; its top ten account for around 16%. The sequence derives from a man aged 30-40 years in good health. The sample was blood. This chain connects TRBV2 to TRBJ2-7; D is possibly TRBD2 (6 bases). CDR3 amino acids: CASSSNSGYEQYF. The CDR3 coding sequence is TGTGCCAGCAGTTCGAATAGCGGCTACGAGCAGTACTTC.